The clone carrying this T cell receptor (beta chain) was detected a few times. Antigen: not known. Extraction and reverse transcription of RNA yielded cDNA as the sequencing template. This table comes from immunoSEQ multiplex PCR, and its TCRdb copy is limited to in-frame clones, with some not included. This table has 200,000 to 250,000 clones, roughly 64% appearing once. Indicated treatment: oral pan-JAK inhibitor, 5-10 mg twice daily. The sample belongs to a study of CD8+ T cells in alopecia areata. Whole-study context: Among treated patients, oral tofacitinib was administered at 5 to 10 mg twice daily. The study's findings and limits: Sequencing of scalp tissue also captures the resident alphabeta T cells of normal skin. On tofacitinib, scalp clonality and expanded CD8+ clones among top 100 fell significantly. Numerous expanded lesional clones remained in scalp and blood during tofacitinib.

This CDR3 has 14 residues. V shed 5 bases and J 2 bases; nucleotides not matched to a gene: 5. Germline V CDR1 and CDR2: SGHAT, FQDESV (reference sequence). This receptor was taken from a human donor with alopecia areata. V usage is TRBV11-1 and J usage is TRBJ2-7; 8 bases agree with TRBD1. The sample in question was CD4+ T cells sorted from blood, obtained at week 4, from a patient treated with tofacitinib. The CDR3, as DNA: TGTGCCAGCAGCGCAGGACAGGGTACCTACGAGCAGTACTTC. Residues: CASSAGQGTYEQYF.